A single sample is the source of the 18 T cell receptor beta chains below, sequenced in a study of blood T cell repertoires in COVID-19. The method was immunoSEQ multiplex PCR; TCRdb's version includes in-frame clones alone and lacks a portion of them. The top ten clones hold 3% of a sample with about 360,000 clones, around 83% of them seen once. The sequenced sample was peripheral blood. The receptors were gathered from a young man with active or convalescent COVID-19.

This chain connects TRBV18 to TRBJ1-1; TRBD1 matches 9 bases. This CDR3 has 12 amino acids. Germline V gene data show CDR1 as KGHSH and CDR2 as LQKENI. V was clipped by 2 bases and J by 11 bases; unmatched bases: 3. The CDR3 loop is CASSPGQGFAFF. CDR3 nucleotide sequence: TGTGCCAGCTCACCAGGACAGGGGTTCGCTTTCTTT.

This clone was picked up a small number of times. The chain links TRBV12-3 or TRBV12-4 to TRBJ2-7, with D possibly matching TRBD1 (5 bases). CDR3 length: 13 residues. The germline V and J ends were trimmed by 7 bases and 6 bases, with 16 bases remaining between them. The CDR3 sequence is CASTQNTGSEQYF. DNA for the CDR3: TGTGCCAGCACTCAGAATACAGGCAGCGAGCAGTACTTC.

V is TRBV2 and J is TRBJ1-2; D gene ambiguous. V gave up 5 bases and J gave up 5 bases, with 12 bases separating them. Per the germline V gene, CDR1 is SNHLY and CDR2 is FYNNEI. The CDR3 has 13 amino acids. Here the CDR3 DNA reads TGTGCCAGCAGTATGCGGGAATCATATGGCTACACCTTC. It yields the protein CASSMRESYGYTF.

The genes are TRBV7-7 and TRBJ1-4, with 8 bases lining up with TRBD1. CDR3 length: 16 amino acids. V shed 5 bases and J 7 bases; nucleotides not matched to a gene: 12. The germline gives CDR1 SSHAT, CDR2 FNYEAQ (reference sequence). The CDR3 here is CASSNMYRGLGEKLFF. Here the CDR3 DNA reads TGTGCCAGCAGCAATATGTACAGGGGGTTGGGTGAAAAACTGTTTTTT.

The J gene is TRBJ1-3, the V gene TRBV15; no reliable D call. Trimming cost V 0 bases and J 0 bases, with 9 bases left between them. CDR1 is LNHNV, CDR2 YYDKDF, per germline (reference sequence). The CDR3 length is 16 residues. CDR3 protein: CATSRDVFGSGNTIYF. The CDR3 region has the DNA TGTGCCACCAGCAGAGATGTCTTCGGCTCTGGAAACACCATATATTTT.

In its sample, this clone was seen a few times. V usage is TRBV2 and J usage is TRBJ2-2; the D gene is possibly TRBD1 (6 bases). Per germline, CDR1 SNHLY and CDR2 FYNNEI. V was pared by 11 bases and J by 2 bases, with 12 bases between. The CDR3 length is 13 residues. For the CDR3, the DNA is TGTGCCCGAAGACAGGCTAACACCGGGGAGCTGTTTTTT. It codes for CARRQANTGELFF.

The chain recombines TRBV15 with TRBJ1-2, with D perhaps matching TRBD1 (5 bases). CDR1 is LNHNV, CDR2 YYDKDF, per germline (reference sequence). The CDR3 runs 16 residues. The V gene lost 3 bases and the J gene lost 4 bases, with 18 bases spanning the gap. CDR3 coding DNA: TGTGCCACCAGCAGCTCCCCCGACAGATCCTTCTATGGCTACACCTTC. Translation: CATSSSPDRSFYGYTF.

The gene calls are TRBV27 and TRBJ1-1; 7 nucleotides align to TRBD1. The CDR3 is 14 residues long. Germline CDR1 MNHEY, CDR2 SMNVEV (reference sequence). V lost 6 bases to trimming and J lost 1 base; unmatched junction nucleotides: 5. The CDR3 region has the DNA TGTGCCAGCAGCTACAGGGGACAGAACACTGAAGCTTTCTTT. It codes for CASSYRGQNTEAFF.

The chain combines TRBV4-1 with TRBJ2-3; D is ambiguous. CDR1 and CDR2 (germline): MGHRA, YSYEKL. The V and J ends lost 2 bases and 5 bases respectively, with 11 bases between them. The CDR3 totals 14 residues. The CDR3 DNA reads TGCGCCAGCAGCCAAAAGCCCAGACAAGATACGCAGTATTTT. Amino acid sequence: CASSQKPRQDTQYF.

J is TRBJ1-1 and V is TRBV7-8, with D tentatively TRBD1 (5 bases). V was trimmed by 5 bases and J by 5 bases, leaving 12 bases between them. Germline V CDR1 and CDR2: SGHVS, FQNEAQ. The CDR3 loop spans 13 amino acids. As DNA, the CDR3 is TGTGCCAGCAGCCCTGGGCAGGGAACTGAAGCTTTCTTT. Amino acids: CASSPGQGTEAFF.

The chain links TRBV2 to TRBJ2-2; D not resolved. This CDR3 comprises 13 residues. The ends were cut back, 4 bases at V and 7 bases at J, with 10 bases in the middle. Germline V gene data show CDR1 as SNHLY and CDR2 as FYNNEI. The CDR3 sequence is CASSATMHGELFF. CDR3 DNA sequence: TGTGCCAGCAGTGCCACTATGCACGGGGAGCTGTTTTTT.

V gene TRBV9 combines with J gene TRBJ1-6; 9 nucleotides line up with TRBD1. This CDR3 has 14 amino acids. Germline-derived CDR1 and CDR2 are SGDLS and YYNGEE. The junction had 3 bases not matched to a gene; V was cut back by 3 bases and J by 8 bases. The DNA of the CDR3 is TGTGCCAGCAGCGGTGGACAGGGGTATTCACCCCTCCACTTT. Translating gives CASSGGQGYSPLHF.

The J gene is TRBJ1-2, the V gene TRBV19; no definite D call. Trimming left V 3 bases short and J 6 bases short, with 23 bases between. In germline, CDR1 is LNHDA, CDR2 SQIVND (reference sequence). The length of the CDR3 is 17 residues. The CDR3 protein is CASSIPVRRSVKDGYTF. CDR3 sequence (DNA): TGTGCCAGTAGTATCCCCGTGAGGAGGTCGGTTAAAGATGGCTACACCTTC. Supplemented by reference TRBV19 and TRBJ1-2, the full variable domain reads DGGITQSPKYLFRKEGQNVTLSCEQNLNHDAMYWYRQDPGQGLRLIYYSQIVNDFQKGDIAEGYSVSREKKESFPLTVTSAQKNPTAFYLCASSIPVRRSVKDGYTFGSGTRLTVV.

Here the CDR3 DNA reads TGCGCCAGCAGCAAACAGGCAAACACTGAAGCTTTCTTT. Protein sequence: CASSKQANTEAFF. This chain joins TRBV4-3 and TRBJ1-1, with a possible D match to TRBD1 (5 bases). The CDR3 spans 13 residues. The V end lost 5 bases, the J end lost 2 bases, and 9 bases lay between the germline ends. CDR1 and CDR2 (germline): LGHNA, YSLEER.

This clone was detected many times. J is TRBJ2-3 and V is TRBV5-1, with a tentative D call TRBD1 (5 bases). V was pared by 3 bases and J by 4 bases, with 9 bases between. Germline V CDR1 and CDR2: SGHRS, YFSETQ. The CDR3 sequence is 13 residues long. The CDR3 sequence is CASSSQTADTQYF. The CDR3 coding sequence is TGCGCCAGCAGCTCTCAGACAGCAGATACGCAGTATTTT.

Points on this clone: This same CDR3 is encoded by further DNA sequences in the sample. This rearrangement joins TRBV19 to TRBJ1-3; 7 nucleotides line up with TRBD1. CDR1 LNHDA and CDR2 SQIVND come from the germline V gene (reference sequence). This CDR3 has 15 amino acids. V trimming: 5 bases; J trimming: 1 base; junction bases outside the gene matches: 5. CDR3 in amino acids: CASSVDRSSGNTIYF. CDR3 coding DNA: TGTGCCAGTAGTGTGGACAGGTCGTCTGGAAACACCATATATTTT.

V gene TRBV30 combines with J gene TRBJ1-6, with D unclear. The CDR3 runs to 13 residues. The germline V gene has CDR1 GTSNPN and CDR2 SVGIG (reference sequence). Trimming cost V 3 bases and J 5 bases, with 8 bases left between them. Here the CDR3 DNA reads TGTGCCTGGAGCCAGAACAATAATTCACCCCTCCACTTT. Its protein product is CAWSQNNNSPLHF.

The chain couples TRBV4-3 to TRBJ1-1; a possible D gene is TRBD1 (5 bases). The CDR3 extends over 13 amino acids. With 1 base removed from V and 5 bases from J, the gap between germline ends came to 8 bases. Germline V CDR1 and CDR2: LGHNA, YSLEER. CDR3 in amino acids: CASSQGYRTEAFF. CDR3 in DNA: TGCGCCAGCAGCCAAGGGTACAGGACTGAAGCTTTCTTT.